This T cell receptor (beta chain) appears in the sequencing data of a study of cytomegalovirus exposure and HLA in healthy donors (dated 2017 in TCRdb). Regarding the complete study: In an earlier analysis of 550 to 750 of the donors, 276 Gb of sequence data and 90 million to 120 million unique TCR beta sequences from about 179 million T cells were reported. A later analysis re-analyzed previously published TCR beta repertoires from roughly 600 donors and added high-resolution HLA genotyping to study TCR occurrence patterns. Among some 410 genotyped donors of the cohort, an average of 235,054 unique TCR beta nucleotide sequences were sequenced per donor, roughly 20% of them non-productive. All discovery cohort repertoires had been generated using a single sequencing platform. The study aimed to test whether signatures of past pathogen exposure could be identified by cataloging public T cell receptors. In an earlier analysis of about 590 of the donors, high-throughput TCR beta sequencing was used to judge whether each TCR beta V gene segment behaved as functional or pseudogenic. High-throughput TCR immunosequencing, statistical association of individual TCRs with disease status, and machine learning were combined to predict cytomegalovirus infection status. Of the roughly 400 genotyped donors, 65% to 90% fell in the genetic ancestry cluster associated with self-reported Caucasian donors. Donor age, sex, ethnicity and CMV serostatus were compiled alongside the repertoire data. Rather than drawing on any new phenotypic data, the later analysis identified candidate immune exposures from TCR beta sequences and the way those sequences occurred across donors. The number of typed donors differed by locus: 629-630 for A, B, C, DRB1 and DQB1; about 520 for DQA1; approximately 600 for DPA1; and 400 to 480 for DPB1. Besides the first cohort of some 670 subjects, a separate validation cohort made up of roughly 120 different subjects was used. Both class I and class II loci were covered by HLA typing, at four-digit resolution. About 330 gigabases of sequencing data and approximately 91 million unique TCR sequences made up an early release that covered 500 to 650 HLA-typed donors. Genome-wide SNP genotypes for about 55% of the roughly 670 donors were used in a later genetic analysis, which treated that subset as a discovery cohort. Roughly five DR-DQ haplotypes were treated as single units for association and clustering because of strong linkage in the cohort. Using immunosequencing, the study profiled T cell repertoires from 666 subjects and related those repertoires to cytomegalovirus serostatus. Overall results and qualifications from the work: In a later genetic analysis, fewer N-insertions in productive TCRs were reported among donors in an Asian-associated ancestry cluster than the roughly 700-donor mean. Correlated functional status among segregating V segments might be attributable to linkage disequilibrium, but an unknown experimental factor could not be ruled out. An association between a missense DCLRE1C variant and V-gene and J-gene trimming of TCR beta chains was found in a later genetic analysis and replicated in an independent cohort. The earlier analysis of some 560 of the donors excluded seventeen rarely observed V segments, including chromosome 9 orphons, because counts were too low. The 87-base-pair reads could not distinguish some IMGT-functional V segments, including TRBV6-2 and TRBV6-3, so those segments were excluded. In an earlier analysis of some 550 of the donors, most TCR beta V segments were observed in productive rearrangements about 90% or about 30% of the time, broadly matching IMGT annotations. The authors suggested that the approach could potentially be extended to other disease states and immunological phenotypes. In a later analysis, the rate of TCR association differed among HLA loci, with DRB1 alleles having the most associated TCRs and HLA-C alleles having the fewest. At a false discovery rate of 0.05, a later analysis linked around 15,000 TCR beta sequences to specific HLA alleles. When HLA alleles, especially DR and DQ, strongly co-occurred, TCR associations were difficult to assign to individual alleles. A later analysis reported that several top co-occurrence clusters appeared linked to parvovirus B19, influenza, CMV and Epstein-Barr virus. Immune exposure information for the cohort was limited to CMV serostatus. In the study, 164 TCR beta chains were listed as associated with cytomegalovirus. Compared with equally common non-associated chains, HLA-associated TCR beta chains in a later analysis were more clonally expanded and had lower generation probabilities. Because some donors lacked HLA typing at each locus, the association tests relied only on the typed subset. This cohort had only TCR beta chains sequenced, and the lack of alpha or paired-chain data limited which features could be detected. Cytomegalovirus status was reported to be diagnosed by the classifier with high specificity and sensitivity in both the original and validation cohorts. In vitro tests confirmed that a few of the cytomegalovirus-associated TCR beta chains recognize cytomegalovirus antigens. A later analysis found that most CMV-associated TCR beta chains appeared HLA-restricted, with HLA associations seemingly driven largely by CMV exposure. While some public TCRs were present in many individuals, most TCR sequences turned up only very rarely across donors. Roughly uniform sequencing depth across donors was assumed in presence/absence analyses, although this assumption may not hold. A further reported finding was that TCR beta sequences accurately predicted the HLA-A and HLA-B alleles for most subjects in the first cohort. A cluster of highly shared sequence variants was judged likely to represent a technical artifact of the sequencing pipeline.

Regarding this clone: The target of this receptor is not known. An end of the junction does not agree with germline; a read error may underlie this.

The cohort comprised fewer than 700 healthy bone marrow donors. At the time of sampling, all cohort members were nominally healthy, though unrecorded immune exposures were likely present. Of the 666 cohort members, around 310 had a positive CMV serostatus and 350 to 450 had a negative one, while no CMV serostatus was recorded for the donor. A peripheral blood sample was provided by each donor, and peripheral blood mononuclear cells were used for TCR beta sequencing. Genomic DNA was extracted from the blood cell samples with the Qiagen DNeasy Blood Extraction Kit. The CDR3 runs 16 residues from the cysteine to the phenylalanine. CDR3 DNA is the only sequence kept; it has 48 bases, read in frame from the first base. CDR1 MNHNS and CDR2 SASEGT are derived from the germline V gene. The library came from the immunoSEQ multiplex PCR assay. A mixture of 60 forward primers for TCR Vbeta segments and 13 reverse primers for TCR Jbeta segments was used in the multiplex PCR. A multiplex PCR assay on genomic DNA amplified the CDR3 region of rearranged TCR beta genes. The Illumina HiSeq System was used to sequence the amplified TCR beta libraries as 87-base-pair reads. Per the source publication's procedure: A later analysis tallied about 77 million unique TCR beta chains across the 600 to 700 repertoires, and approximately 12 million of those chains were shared by two or more donors. Raw reads were error-corrected and collapsed into unique sequences by a nearest-neighbor algorithm in which closely related sequences were merged to remove PCR and sequencing errors. To assign V, D and J gene segments, CDR3 sequences were aligned to IMGT reference sequences. For a sequence to be retained, a match of at least six nucleotides was required to both a V gene segment and a J gene segment. Rearrangements were classified as productive when the CDR3 lacked stop codons and remained in frame with V and J, and all other rearrangements were classified as non-productive. CDR3 was defined according to IMGT convention as the region running from the second conserved V-encoded cysteine to the conserved J-encoded phenylalanine. The earlier analysis of approximately 590 of the donors excluded any sequence lacking an unambiguous match to a single V gene segment. An earlier analysis of some 500 of the donors classified V segments as functional when productive rearrangements were above 56.7% and as segregating when the standard deviation between donors was above 5%. To diagnose cytomegalovirus status from the catalog of TCR beta chain sequences, a statistical classification framework was built. In a later analysis, V and J genes were assigned by comparing TCR nucleotide sequences against IMGT/GENE-DB human TR gene sequences. The TCRdist pipeline was used in a later analysis to assign CDR3 sequences and most-parsimonious VDJ recombination scenarios. In a later analysis, every TCR beta chain was defined by the combination of its CDR3 amino acid sequence and its V-gene family, and reads without a unique V-gene family were dropped. To address suspected cross-contamination and a sequencing artifact, a later analysis removed 550 to 750 highly shared, low-generation-probability nucleotide sequences. In a later analysis, a clonal expansion index for each public chain was calculated from normalized within-repertoire ranks of inferred template counts. Generation probabilities in a later analysis came from a VDJ recombination model fitted to out-of-frame rearrangements, and those results were checked against IGoR. In a later analysis, hypergeometric tests were used to score TCR-TCR, TCR-HLA and TCR-CMV co-occurrence, with a repertoire-size bias correction applied to TCR pairs. A later analysis estimated false discovery rates by permuting HLA or CMV assignments 20 times. In a later analysis, co-occurring TCRs were grouped using DBSCAN, with TCRdist sequence similarity added in when clustering inside HLA-allele-positive subsets. Repertoires with fewer than 30,000 or more than 120,000 public chains, plus five repertoires with anomalous nucleotide sharing, were excluded from co-occurrence clustering. TCRdb limited this immuneACCESS table to in-frame rearrangements with V and J called. A share of clones is missing; checked studies link under half to unresolved V genes, and the rest is unexplained. V, J and clone size are those of that table, while D and trimming were read from the DNA. In this sample the table shows fewer than 250,000 clones, about 83% of which occur a single time. The biggest ten clones account for over 1% of the sample.

Sequenced sample: PBMCs. The source is a human donor in good health. This chain joins TRBV6-1 to TRBJ1-1; 7 central bases correspond to TRBD1. The CDR3 reads CASREGGYGGNTEAFF. The sequence in DNA is TGTGCCAGCAGAGAAGGGGGCTACGGTGGGAACACTGAAGCTTTCTTT.